This entry lists 4 T cell receptor beta chains sequenced from one sample in a study of early T cells in non-severe SARS-CoV-2 infection. A single record per CDR3 protein comes from TCRdb applying MiXCR to the 5' RACE reads. The table lists 40,000 to 45,000 distinct CDR3 sequences, approximately 6.1% of them singletons. This specimen was whole blood, taken at baseline. These receptors originate from an adult who was a healthcare worker with PCR-confirmed SARS-CoV-2 infection or an uninfected control (not recorded which).

A remark on this clonotype: One base away lies a much larger clone, so this may be a sequencing read error. V gene TRBV7-9 combines with J gene TRBJ1-2; TRBD1 is a possible D gene (5 bases). The germline gives CDR1 SEHNR, CDR2 FQNEAQ (reference sequence). The CDR3 has 12 residues. The CDR3 nucleotides read TGTGTCAGCAGCTTTGGGGGGAACGGCTACACCTTC. Residues: CVSSFGGNGYTF.

There are a few counts of this clonotype. The chain uses TRBV7-9 and TRBJ1-1, with 7 bases that match TRBD1. The germline V gene encodes CDR1 SEHNR and CDR2 FQNEAQ (reference sequence). V lost 10 bases, J lost 0 bases, and 8 bases stayed unmatched. This CDR3 contains 14 residues. In nucleotides, the CDR3 is TGTGCCACCACCAGGGGGAATCTGAACACTGAAGCTTTCTTT. This codes for CATTRGNLNTEAFF. The whole variable domain, filled in from reference TRBV7-9 and TRBJ1-1, reads DTGVSQNPRHKITKRGQNVTFRCDPISEHNRLYWYRQTLGQGPEFLTYFQNEAQLEKSRLLSDRFSAERPKGSFSTLEIQRTEQGDSAMYLCATTRGNLNTEAFFGQGTRLTVV.

This clonotype was seen at least ten times. The junction departs from the called germline gene at one end, perhaps through a read error. The rearrangement links TRBV15 to TRBJ1-5; 8 bases are a match to TRBD1. CDR1 and CDR2 from the germline V gene are LNHNV and YYDKDF (reference sequence). CDR3 length: 13 residues. CDR3 nucleotide sequence: TGTGCCACCACTCCGAGTGACAGGGGCCCTCGTCGTTTT. Translation: CATTPSDRGPRRF. Full variable domain (remainder filled in from reference TRBV15 and TRBJ1-5): DAMVIQNPRYQVTQFGKPVTLSCSQTLNHNVMYWYQQKSSQAPKLLFHYYDKDFNNEADTPDNFQSRRPNTSFCFLDIRSPGLGDTAMYLCATTPSDRGPRRFGDGTRLSIL.

The V and J genes are TRBV24-1 and TRBJ2-2; TRBD1 agrees at 10 bases. V lost 4 bases and J lost 2; bases outside the gene matches: 9. The germline V gene encodes CDR1 KGHDR and CDR2 SFDVKD. The CDR3 is made up of 18 amino acids. CDR3 coding DNA: TGTGCCACCAGTGACGCCTTGGGACAGGGGCATAACACCGGGGAGCTGTTTTTT. This gives the protein CATSDALGQGHNTGELFF.